Listed here are 8 T cell receptor beta chains from one sample, sequenced in a study of T-cell memory formation after mild COVID-19. MiXCR, applied by TCRdb to the 5' RACE reads, yields one record per CDR3 protein. The sample holds 300,000 to 350,000 distinct CDR3 sequences, just under 20% seen once. The sequencing sample was made of PBMCs or a T cell subset sorted from them (not recorded which). Receptors were obtained from a man in his late teens or twenties who had mild COVID-19 (a few samples of this study predate the infection). Cell type and time point are not known.

This clonotype has just a few counts. The rearrangement uses TRBV6-2 or TRBV6-3 and TRBJ1-2; D perhaps matches TRBD1 (6 bases). Germline loops: CDR1 MNHEY, CDR2 SVGEGT. Trimming left V 6 bases short and J 6 bases short, with 8 bases between. The CDR3 is 11 residues long. This CDR3 is CASRHRDGYTF. CDR3 coding DNA: TGTGCCAGCAGACACAGGGATGGCTACACCTTC.

V and J are TRBV12-3 or TRBV12-4 and TRBJ1-2; no reliable D call. Trimming shortened V by 2 bases and J by 5 bases, and 9 bases separated the two germline ends. This CDR3 has 13 residues. For the CDR3, the DNA is TGTGCCAGCAGTTTACAGGACGGATATGGCTACACCTTC. Residues: CASSLQDGYGYTF.

This clonotype was counted between two and nine times. V is TRBV6-2 or TRBV6-3 and J is TRBJ2-1, with 14 bases matching TRBD2. The CDR3 has 18 residues. Germline trimming cut 4 bases from V and 6 bases from J; bases unmatched to any gene: 11. Germline values: CDR1 MNHEY, CDR2 SVGEGT. DNA for the CDR3: TGTGCCAGCAGTTTCGTGTACCGGGGACTAGCGGGGGTCAATGAGCAGTTCTTC. Translating gives CASSFVYRGLAGVNEQFF.

The chain recombines TRBV4-3 with TRBJ1-5; TRBD1 is a possible D gene (6 bases). The CDR3 totals 15 residues. Germline assignment: CDR1 LGHNA and CDR2 YSLEER. Trimming removed 0 bases at V and 7 bases at J, with 13 bases between. For the CDR3, the DNA is TGCGCCAGCAGCCAAGAAACAGGGATCCGACAGCCCCAGCATTTT. Translating it yields CASSQETGIRQPQHF.

The chain links TRBV6-5 to TRBJ2-3; tentative D call: TRBD1 (6 bases). The ends were cut back, 6 bases at V and 4 bases at J, with 14 bases in the middle. Looked up from germline, CDR1 is MNHEY and CDR2 is SVGAGI. This CDR3 spans 14 amino acids. CDR3 residues: CASSRYRDADTQYF. The DNA for the CDR3 is TGTGCCAGCAGCCGTTACAGGGATGCAGATACGCAGTATTTT.

This sequence joins TRBV18 and TRBJ1-2; 7 bases align to TRBD1. J gave up 5 bases and V 6 bases, and 12 bases lay outside the gene matches. The CDR3 has 15 residues. Germline CDR1 and CDR2: KGHSH and LQKENI. The CDR3, as DNA: TGTGCCAGCTCCCTGGAGGCGACAGGGACATATGGCTACACCTTC. Amino acid sequence: CASSLEATGTYGYTF. The whole variable domain, remainder taken from reference TRBV18 and TRBJ1-2, is NAGVMQNPRHLVRRRGQEARLRCSPMKGHSHVYWYRQLPEEGLKFMVYLQKENIIDESGMPKERFSAEFPKEGPSILRIQQVVRGDSAAYFCASSLEATGTYGYTFGSGTRLTVV.

This clonotype was picked up a small number of times. The CDR3: CASSWTGGNTIYF. DNA of the CDR3: TGTGCCAGCAGTTGGACAGGGGGAAACACCATATATTTT. This chain joins TRBV12-3 or TRBV12-4 and TRBJ1-3; 8 bases are shared with TRBD1. This CDR3 has 13 amino acids. Trimming cost V 4 bases and J 4 bases; bases outside gene matches: 0.

In DNA, the CDR3 is TGTGCCAGCAGTTACTCAGGACAAAGCGAGCAGTACGTC. It encodes CASSYSGQSEQYV. The chain is built from TRBV6-5 and TRBJ2-7; tentative D call: TRBD1 (5 bases). Per germline, CDR1 MNHEY and CDR2 SVGAGI. V was clipped by 0 bases and J by 6 bases, with 9 bases between them. This CDR3 is 13 amino acids long.